The subject of this entry is one T cell receptor beta chain. Antigen unknown. This CDR3 spans 13 amino acids. From germline, CDR1 is DFQATT and CDR2 SNEGSKA (reference sequence). Trimming cost V 3 bases and J 3 bases, with 11 bases left between them. Sample time point: patch test 3, about 24 weeks after DPC sensitization. The treatment denotes: therapeutic diphenylcyclopropenone sensitization with weekly scalp DPC. MiXCR was run by TCRdb on the RACE reads, yielding one entry per CDR3 protein. This table holds around 110,000 distinct CDR3 sequences, around 11% found once. The data originate from a study of human T cells and chemical hapten exposure. In the study overall: Scalp application of diphenylcyclopropenone was performed weekly in patients across the entire approximately 23-week study.

Whole-study findings and limits: Among TCRs, those above 1 in 1000 frequency were unaffected by DPC sensitization.

This sequence was found in a woman aged 50 to 65 with alopecia areata. Some clones in this sample may be carry-over from other donors' samples. The chain employs TRBV20-1 and TRBJ1-1; D gene uncertain. The specimen was whole blood, collected in connection with sensitization to the hapten diphenylcyclopropenone (DPC). CDR3 region: CSARPRVYTEAFF. CDR3 DNA sequence: TGCAGTGCTAGGCCTCGAGTCTACACTGAAGCTTTCTTT.